The 21 T cell receptor beta chains below come from one sample, sequenced in a study of cytomegalovirus exposure and HLA in healthy donors. Measured with immunoSEQ multiplex PCR; TCRdb has only the in-frame clones, and not every one. The data hold 170,000 or so clones, with 80% to 85% observed a single time. The specimen was PBMCs. The receptors derive from a woman younger than 30 in good health and CMV-seropositive.

This sequence joins TRBV18 and TRBJ1-5, with no clear D. V was pared by 6 bases and J by 5 bases, with 11 bases between. Germline V lookup: CDR1 KGHSH, CDR2 LQKENI. The CDR3 runs 13 residues. CDR3 nucleotide sequence: TGTGCCAGCTCCCTGGTAGAGGATCAGCCCCAGCATTTT. Translating gives CASSLVEDQPQHF.

J is TRBJ2-3 and V is TRBV14, with D possibly matching TRBD2 (6 bases). This CDR3 spans 17 amino acids. Per the germline V gene, CDR1 is SGHDN and CDR2 is FVKESK. The V gene lost 0 bases and the J gene lost 2 bases, with 15 bases spanning the gap. CDR3 sequence reads: CASSQDLSSVFTDTQYF. CDR3 bases: TGTGCCAGCAGCCAAGATTTGTCTAGCGTTTTCACAGATACGCAGTATTTT.

The chain links TRBV6-5 to TRBJ1-2, with unresolved D. CDR1 and CDR2 (germline): MNHEY, SVGAGI. The V end was cut by 9 bases, the J end by 4 bases, with 12 bases between. This CDR3 is built from 12 residues. The CDR3 sequence: CASGRGFYGYTF. CDR3 sequence (DNA): TGTGCCAGTGGACGGGGATTCTATGGCTACACCTTC.

The V call is TRBV5-1, the J call TRBJ1-1; a possible D gene is TRBD1 (6 bases). The ends were cut back, 4 bases at V and 2 bases at J, with 21 bases in the middle. CDR1 and CDR2 from the germline V gene are SGHRS and YFSETQ. The CDR3 length is 17 residues. In nucleotides, the CDR3 is TGCGCCAGCAGCCCCGGCCGACTGGACAGCCAAAACACTGAAGCTTTCTTT. Translation gives CASSPGRLDSQNTEAFF.

The chain is built from TRBV5-6 and TRBJ2-7; 11 nucleotides agree with TRBD2. V lost 0 bases, J lost 2 bases, and 1 base stayed unmatched. Germline V gene data show CDR1 as SGHDT and CDR2 as YYEEEE. The CDR3 covers 15 residues. CDR3 loop: CASSLVAGGPYEQYF. The CDR3, as DNA: TGTGCCAGCAGCTTGGTAGCGGGGGGGCCCTACGAGCAGTACTTC.

CDR3 in DNA: TGTGCCATCAGTACCCCTAGGCAGGGAATAACAGATACGCAGTATTTT. This translates into CAISTPRQGITDTQYF. The chain uses TRBV10-3 and TRBJ2-3; perhaps TRBD1 as D (5 bases). CDR3 length: 16 residues. Germline-derived CDR1 and CDR2 are ENHRY and SYGVKD. V lost 5 bases to trimming and J lost 3 bases, with 18 bases between them.

The rearrangement joins TRBV4-2 to TRBJ2-5; a weak D match, TRBD1 (6 bases). V was trimmed by 3 bases and J by 2 bases, leaving 7 bases between them. This CDR3 has 13 residues. Germline lookup yields CDR1 LGHNA and CDR2 YNFKEQ. The CDR3 is CASSQGTQETQYF. As DNA, the CDR3 is TGTGCCAGCAGCCAGGGGACACAAGAGACCCAGTACTTC.

This rearrangement joins TRBV28 to TRBJ2-1; 15 nucleotides align to TRBD2. Per germline, CDR1 MDHEN and CDR2 SYDVKM. With V trimmed by 1 base and J by 5 bases, 12 bases remained unmatched. The CDR3 is 20 amino acids. The CDR3 bases are TGTGCCAGCAGTTTATACGCCGGACTAGCGGGGGGGGTGATGGACAATGAGCAGTTCTTC. This gives the protein CASSLYAGLAGGVMDNEQFF. Full variable domain (missing parts from reference TRBV28 and TRBJ2-1): DVKVTQSSRYLVKRTGEKVFLECVQDMDHENMFWYRQDPGLGLRLIYFSYDVKMKEKGDIPEGYSVSREKKERFSLILESASTNQTSMYLCASSLYAGLAGGVMDNEQFFGPGTRLTVL.

This clone was seen only a few times. The rearrangement links TRBV5-1 to TRBJ2-7, with TRBD1 matching 10 bases. V lost 4 bases to trimming and J lost 3 bases; unmatched junction nucleotides: 7. The CDR3 has 15 residues. Germline CDR1 is SGHRS and CDR2 is YFSETQ. CDR3 nucleotide sequence: TGCGCCAGCAGCCAACAGGGACAGGGGAACTACGAGCAGTACTTC. Translation gives CASSQQGQGNYEQYF. The full variable domain, in which reference TRBV5-1 and TRBJ2-7 provide the parts outside the CDR3, is KAGVTQTPRYLIKTRGQQVTLSCSPISGHRSVSWYQQTPGQGLQFLFEYFSETQRNKGNFPGRFSGRQFSNSRSEMNVSTLELGDSALYLCASSQQGQGNYEQYFGPGTRLTVT.

V and J are TRBV27 and TRBJ2-1; 9 bases align to TRBD1. CDR1 is MNHEY, CDR2 SMNVEV, per germline (reference sequence). CDR3 length equals 15 residues. V was pared by 10 bases and J by 7 bases, with 14 bases of the junction left unmatched. CDR3 residues: CAIRLGTGQPNEQFF. The CDR3 DNA sequence: TGTGCCATACGTCTTGGGACAGGGCAACCGAATGAGCAGTTCTTC.

The chain combines TRBV11-2 with TRBJ1-2, with a possible D match to TRBD1 (5 bases). Germline V lookup: CDR1 SGHAT, CDR2 FQNNGV. With 3 bases removed from V and 8 bases from J, the gap between germline ends came to 13 bases. The CDR3 sequence is 13 residues long. In DNA form, the CDR3 reads TGTGCCAGCAGCTTGGGGGGAAGGGAGGGCTACACCTTC. This codes for CASSLGGREGYTF.

V is TRBV10-3 and J is TRBJ1-4; no reliable D call. This CDR3 is built from 14 residues. V lost 2 bases, J lost 8 bases, and 12 bases lay in between. Looked up from germline, CDR1 is ENHRY and CDR2 is SYGVKD. This CDR3 reads CAISEEEIGEKLFF. CDR3 DNA: TGTGCCATCAGTGAGGAGGAAATCGGGGAAAAACTGTTTTTT.

The chain carries TRBV6-1 and TRBJ1-1; TRBD1 matches 9 bases. The germline V gene encodes CDR1 MNHNS and CDR2 SASEGT. The J segment lost 7 bases and the V segment lost 8 bases, leaving 14 bases of the junction unmatched. The length of the CDR3 is 15 residues. The CDR3 DNA is TGTGCCAGCGTGGTAATGGACAGGGGATTAGTTGAAGCTTTCTTT. This sequence encodes CASVVMDRGLVEAFF.

V is TRBV11-2 and J is TRBJ2-5, with TRBD2 matching over 12 bases. V trimming: 5 bases; J trimming: 1 base; junction bases outside the gene matches: 5. Germline-derived CDR1 and CDR2 are SGHAT and FQNNGV. The CDR3 consists of 16 residues. The chain's CDR3 is CASSRGLAGTQETQYF. DNA of the CDR3: TGTGCCAGCAGCCGAGGACTAGCGGGGACCCAAGAGACCCAGTACTTC.

The chain couples TRBV9 to TRBJ2-3, with D maybe TRBD1 (5 bases). CDR1 SGDLS and CDR2 YYNGEE come from the germline V gene. The V end lost 3 bases, the J end lost 4 bases, and 9 bases lay between the germline ends. The CDR3 extends over 13 amino acids. Here the CDR3 reads CASSAGSADTQYF. CDR3 coding DNA: TGTGCCAGCAGCGCAGGGTCAGCAGATACGCAGTATTTT.

The chain has TRBV27 and TRBJ2-5; possibly TRBD2 for D (6 bases). V was clipped by 6 bases and J by 5 bases, with 16 bases between them. The CDR3 runs 14 residues. Germline CDR1 MNHEY, CDR2 SMNVEV (reference sequence). The CDR3 DNA sequence: TGTGCCAGCAGCCAAACGACTAGTCCGGAGACCCAGTACTTC. It encodes CASSQTTSPETQYF.

The chain links TRBV2 to TRBJ1-1; D unresolved. This CDR3 has 11 residues. Germline CDR1 is SNHLY and CDR2 is FYNNEI. Trimming took 8 bases from V and 11 from J, leaving 15 bases between them. The CDR3 region is CASLHGLGAFF. The CDR3, as DNA: TGTGCCAGCTTACACGGACTTGGGGCTTTCTTT.

The gene calls are TRBV5-1 and TRBJ2-1; possibly TRBD1 for D (6 bases). CDR3 length: 14 amino acids. V was pared by 7 bases and J by 3 bases, with 14 bases between. Germline values: CDR1 SGHRS, CDR2 YFSETQ. CDR3 nucleotide sequence: TGCGCCAGCGGGGACCGGGACAACTACAATGAGCAGTTCTTC. Translated, it gives CASGDRDNYNEQFF.

The V call is TRBV18, the J call TRBJ1-2; D gene ambiguous. Trimming removed 2 bases at V and 4 bases at J, with 11 bases between. This CDR3 spans 14 amino acids. Germline CDR1 KGHSH, CDR2 LQKENI. As DNA, the CDR3 is TGTGCCAGCTCACCATCCCAGGAAGGCTATGGCTACACCTTC. It is translated as CASSPSQEGYGYTF. Together with reference TRBV18 and TRBJ1-2, the CDR3 gives the full variable domain: NAGVMQNPRHLVRRRGQEARLRCSPMKGHSHVYWYRQLPEEGLKFMVYLQKENIIDESGMPKERFSAEFPKEGPSILRIQQVVRGDSAAYFCASSPSQEGYGYTFGSGTRLTVV.

V is TRBV6-5 and J is TRBJ1-5; D is perhaps TRBD1 (6 bases). The CDR3 totals 14 residues. V was cut by 7 bases and J by 5 bases, with 15 bases left in between. The germline V gene has CDR1 MNHEY and CDR2 SVGAGI. CDR3 region: CASKQQGWDQPQHF. CDR3 nucleotide sequence: TGTGCCAGCAAACAACAGGGTTGGGATCAGCCCCAGCATTTT.

This chain links TRBV4-1 with TRBJ2-7; 10 bases line up with TRBD1. V gave up 0 bases and J gave up 2 bases; unmatched junction bases: 7. The CDR3 runs to 17 residues. The germline V gene has CDR1 MGHRA and CDR2 YSYEKL. The CDR3 reads CASSQEWGQGSAYEQYF. The CDR3 DNA reads TGCGCCAGCAGCCAAGAATGGGGACAGGGGTCGGCCTACGAGCAGTACTTC.